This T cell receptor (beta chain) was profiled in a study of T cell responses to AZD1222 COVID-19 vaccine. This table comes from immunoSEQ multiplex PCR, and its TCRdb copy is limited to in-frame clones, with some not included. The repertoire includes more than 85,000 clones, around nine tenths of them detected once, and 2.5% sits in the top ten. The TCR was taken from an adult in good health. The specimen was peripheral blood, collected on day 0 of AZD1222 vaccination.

In nucleotides, the CDR3 is TGTGCCAGCGGTTCCCGTCTAACAGGGGGATTTGAAAAACTGTTTTTT. Translation: CASGSRLTGGFEKLFF. J is TRBJ1-4 and V is TRBV27; 8 bases map to TRBD1. Germline V lookup: CDR1 MNHEY, CDR2 SMNVEV (reference sequence). The CDR3 extends over 16 amino acids. With V trimmed by 8 bases and J by 7 bases, 15 bases remained unmatched.